One sample yielded the 10 T cell receptor beta chains listed below, sequenced in a study of blood T cell repertoires in COVID-19. TCRdb keeps only in-frame clones here, not all; method: immunoSEQ multiplex PCR. The sample yields just under 75,000 clones, 75% to 90% seen once. Sequencing was performed on peripheral blood. The receptors derive from an elderly man with active or convalescent COVID-19.

The V gene is TRBV6-2 or TRBV6-3, the J gene TRBJ2-6; tentative D call: TRBD1 (5 bases). CDR1 is MNHEY, CDR2 SVGEGT, per germline. This CDR3 comprises 15 residues. V lost 0 bases to trimming and J lost 4 bases, with 7 bases between them. CDR3 sequence: CASSYSGEGANVLTF. The CDR3 coding sequence is TGTGCCAGCAGTTACTCAGGGGAAGGGGCCAACGTCCTGACTTTC.

This chain uses TRBV20-1 with TRBJ2-5; 8 bases align to TRBD2. Losses at the gene ends were 3 bases for V and 3 bases for J; bases not matched to a gene: 15. The CDR3 runs to 17 residues. From germline, CDR1 is DFQATT and CDR2 SNEGSKA (reference sequence). The CDR3 nucleotides read TGCAGTGCTAGTCAGATAGCGGGGCACTTGGGGGAAGAGACCCAGTACTTC. Amino acid sequence: CSASQIAGHLGEETQYF.

The chain has TRBV30 and TRBJ2-6; TRBD1 aligns across 7 bases. The CDR3 runs to 16 residues. V gave up 2 bases and J gave up 1 base; unmatched junction bases: 5. Germline V gives CDR1 GTSNPN, CDR2 SVGIG (reference sequence). CDR3 loop: CAWSRTGNSGANVLTF. In DNA, the CDR3 is TGTGCCTGGAGTCGGACAGGCAATTCTGGGGCCAACGTCCTGACTTTC.

The J gene is TRBJ2-5, the V gene TRBV28, with D possibly being TRBD1 (6 bases). CDR1 is MDHEN, CDR2 SYDVKM, per germline. This CDR3 region has 16 residues. V gave up 5 bases and J gave up 1 base, with 17 bases separating them. CDR3 coding DNA: TGTGCCAGCAGTCCCGATTCTTTCAGGGGCCAAGAGACCCAGTACTTC. Its translation is CASSPDSFRGQETQYF.

The chain joins TRBV11-2 to TRBJ2-5; D possibly corresponds to TRBD1 (5 bases). Trimming left V 5 bases short and J 5 bases short, with 21 bases between. CDR1 and CDR2 from the germline V gene are SGHAT and FQNNGV. The CDR3 loop spans 16 amino acids. The CDR3 is CASSPWGFARVETQYF. The CDR3 DNA is TGTGCCAGCAGCCCATGGGGTTTCGCCAGGGTCGAGACCCAGTACTTC.

V usage is TRBV6-5 and J usage is TRBJ1-2; D may be TRBD1 (6 bases). The CDR3 has 14 amino acids. Looked up from germline, CDR1 is MNHEY and CDR2 is SVGAGI. V lost 8 bases and J lost 5, with 18 bases in between. Here the CDR3 DNA reads TGTGCCAGCGCCCCTGGGTGGGGGACATATGGCTACACCTTC. It encodes CASAPGWGTYGYTF.

V and J are TRBV12-3 or TRBV12-4 and TRBJ1-6; D unclear. V lost 6 bases and J 12 bases, leaving 12 bases between the germline ends. The CDR3 runs 12 residues. Written as DNA, the CDR3 is TGTGCCAGCAGCGACGGGGATGGACCCCTCCACTTT. It codes for CASSDGDGPLHF.

The chain employs TRBV6-6 and TRBJ1-2, with D uncertain. V shed 7 bases and J shed 1 base, with 10 bases lying between them. The CDR3 spans 13 residues. Germline V gene data show CDR1 as MNHNY and CDR2 as SVGAGI (reference sequence). The CDR3 DNA reads as TGTGCCAGCATTGACGGGATTAACTATGGCTACACCTTC. Protein sequence: CASIDGINYGYTF.

Only a few counts were recorded for this clone. The chain recombines TRBV6-5 with TRBJ1-2, with 8 bases that match TRBD1. Germline lookup yields CDR1 MNHEY and CDR2 SVGAGI. CDR3 length equals 14 residues. V was pared by 6 bases and J by 2 bases, with 5 bases of the junction left unmatched. CDR3 in amino acids: CASRRQGRNYGYTF. As DNA, the CDR3 is TGTGCCAGCAGAAGACAGGGGAGGAACTATGGCTACACCTTC.

This clone appeared once. The V gene is TRBV7-2, the J gene TRBJ1-3; unclear D gene. The CDR3 loop spans 14 amino acids. Germline loops: CDR1 SGHTA, CDR2 FQGNSA. Trimming took off 5 bases at V and 8 bases at J, with 16 bases between the two ends. The chain's CDR3 is CASSTSLGGDTIYF. The CDR3 DNA follows: TGTGCCAGCAGCACGTCCTTGGGAGGCGACACCATATATTTT.